The 10 T cell receptor beta chains below were found in one sample sequenced in a study of beta chain features in type 1 diabetes (dated by TCRdb to between 2017 and 2018). The library was generated by the immunoSEQ multiplex PCR assay. All of the isolated RNA was reverse transcribed with the High Capacity cDNA Reverse Transcription Kit, so expressed TCRB transcripts were sequenced. This is the immuneACCESS table as TCRdb keeps it, with only in-frame sequences that have V and J called. A part of the clones is gone; compared with another copy, unresolved V genes explain less than half, and the rest is unexplained. The sample yields around 450,000 clones; over 10% were counted once. The ten largest clones take up 0.045% to 0.06% of the sample. Specimen: naive CD4+ T cells from blood. According to the study, the label for this sample's cell subset or site signals: true naive CD4+ T cells. These receptors all stem from a woman under 30 in good health.

This clone has only a few counts. V is TRBV18 and J is TRBJ2-7, with 9 bases lining up with TRBD1. Germline CDR1 KGHSH, CDR2 LQKENI. There are 13 residues in the CDR3. With V trimmed by 1 base and J by 6 bases, 1 base remained unmatched. The CDR3 DNA sequence: TGTGCCAGCTCACCACGGACAGGGGCCGAGCAGTACGTC. Translation: CASSPRTGAEQYV.

The chain recombines TRBV19 with TRBJ2-7; no clear D. The CDR3 totals 12 residues. The V gene lost 5 bases and the J gene lost 1 base, with 6 bases spanning the gap. Per the germline V gene, CDR1 is LNHDA and CDR2 is SQIVND (reference sequence). CDR3 in amino acids: CASSENSYEQYF. The CDR3, as DNA: TGTGCCAGTAGTGAAAATTCCTACGAGCAGTACTTC.

The sample holds a few counts of this clone. The chain employs TRBV2 and TRBJ2-5; D gene ambiguous. CDR1 is SNHLY and CDR2 is FYNNEI in the germline V gene. Trimming removed 3 bases at V and 5 bases at J, with 4 bases between. This CDR3 spans 11 amino acids. The CDR3 DNA follows: TGTGCCAGCAGTGATTATGAGACCCAGTACTTC. It encodes CASSDYETQYF.

This clone turned up a few times. This chain uses TRBV4-2 with TRBJ2-2; D not resolved. This CDR3 spans 14 amino acids. The V end was cut by 0 bases, the J end by 3 bases, with 5 bases between. Germline assignment: CDR1 LGHNA and CDR2 YNFKEQ. The CDR3 is CASSQDSHTGELFF. In DNA, the CDR3 is TGTGCCAGCAGCCAAGATAGCCACACCGGGGAGCTGTTTTTT.

This clone was observed a handful of times. The V and J genes are TRBV2 and TRBJ2-7; D is unclear. V lost 8 bases and J 0 bases, leaving 11 bases between the germline ends. CDR1 and CDR2 from the germline V gene are SNHLY and FYNNEI. The CDR3 consists of 13 residues. The DNA of the CDR3 is TGTGCCAGCTCCCGATTTGACTCCTACGAGCAGTACGTC. Translated, it gives CASSRFDSYEQYV.

This clone was counted a few times. The rearrangement links TRBV29-1 to TRBJ1-2; D may be TRBD1 (6 bases). The CDR3 is 16 amino acids. The germline gives CDR1 SQVTM, CDR2 ANQGSEA. The V end lost 5 bases, the J end lost 4 bases, and 23 bases lay between the germline ends. Here the CDR3 DNA reads TGCAGCGTTCGGGCGGGTGCGACAGGAGACTTCTATGGCTACACCTTC. This translates into CSVRAGATGDFYGYTF.

This clone came up a few times. Written as DNA, the CDR3 is TGTGCCACCAGCAGAGGCGGACAGGGGTTCGCCAAAAACATTCAGTACTTC. Its translation: CATSRGGQGFAKNIQYF. The chain combines TRBV15 with TRBJ2-4, with TRBD1 matching over 9 bases. Trimming took 1 base from V and 1 from J; bases not matched to a gene: 5. Germline V gene sequence: CDR1 LNHNV, CDR2 YYDKDF (reference sequence). The CDR3 length is 17 residues.

The chain links TRBV10-3 to TRBJ2-7; no clear D gene. CDR1 is ENHRY, CDR2 SYGVKD, per germline. This CDR3 comprises 13 residues. CDR3 residues: CASSKSSEYEQYV. CDR3 sequence (DNA): TGTGCCAGCAGTAAATCGTCAGAGTACGAGCAGTACGTC.

This clone turned up a few times. The rearrangement links TRBV7-8 to TRBJ2-7; D may be TRBD1 (6 bases). Germline assignment: CDR1 SGHVS and CDR2 FQNEAQ. The V and J ends lost 2 bases and 4 bases respectively, with 15 bases between them. The CDR3 runs to 15 residues. This chain's CDR3 is CASSLRPGVGYEQYV. DNA for the CDR3: TGTGCCAGCAGCTTAAGGCCAGGGGTGGGATACGAGCAGTACGTC.

The V gene is TRBV29-1, the J gene TRBJ2-7, with unresolved D. Germline V gene sequence: CDR1 SQVTM, CDR2 ANQGSEA. The length of the CDR3 is 16 residues. Trimming stripped 4 bases from V and 6 bases from J, with 25 bases between. DNA for the CDR3: TGCAGCGTTGTCCCCGCCCCACTAACGACCTACTTCGAGCAGTACGTC. Protein sequence: CSVVPAPLTTYFEQYV.